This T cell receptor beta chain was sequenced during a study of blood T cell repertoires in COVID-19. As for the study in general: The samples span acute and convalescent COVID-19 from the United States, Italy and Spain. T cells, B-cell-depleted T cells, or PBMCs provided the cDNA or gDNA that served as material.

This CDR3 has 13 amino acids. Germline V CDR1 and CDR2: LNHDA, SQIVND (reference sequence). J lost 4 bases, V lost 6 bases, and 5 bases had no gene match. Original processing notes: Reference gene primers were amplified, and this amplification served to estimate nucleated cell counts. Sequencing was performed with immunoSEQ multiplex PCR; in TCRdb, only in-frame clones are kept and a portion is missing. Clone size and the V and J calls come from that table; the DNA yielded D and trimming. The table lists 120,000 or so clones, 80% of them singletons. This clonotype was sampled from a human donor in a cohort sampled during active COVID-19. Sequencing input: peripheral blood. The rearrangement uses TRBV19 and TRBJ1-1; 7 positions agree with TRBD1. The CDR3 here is CASSVQGSTEAFF. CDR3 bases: TGTGCCAGTAGCGTACAGGGGAGCACTGAAGCTTTCTTT.